Listed here is a single TCR beta chain. Repertoires were generated with immunoSEQ multiplex PCR, while TCRdb's copy carries only in-frame clones and drops some. The sample holds some 64,000 clones, roughly 84% seen once. The CDR3 length is 19 residues. The V gene's germline CDR1 is SGHVS and CDR2 FNYEAQ. Losses at the gene ends were 3 bases for V and 1 base for J; bases not matched to a gene: 10. This sample is part of a study of blood T cell repertoires in COVID-19. Study details: From T cells, B-cell-depleted T cells, or PBMCs came the material, which was cDNA or gDNA.

Specimen: peripheral blood. This TCR derives from a man aged 55 to 69 with COVID-19, enrolled during active disease. The gene calls are TRBV7-6 and TRBJ2-6; TRBD2 aligns across 9 bases. The CDR3 DNA sequence: TGTGCCAGCAGCTTGCGATTGGGCGGGAGGGGTTCTGGGGCCAACGTCCTGACTTTC. This sequence encodes CASSLRLGGRGSGANVLTF.